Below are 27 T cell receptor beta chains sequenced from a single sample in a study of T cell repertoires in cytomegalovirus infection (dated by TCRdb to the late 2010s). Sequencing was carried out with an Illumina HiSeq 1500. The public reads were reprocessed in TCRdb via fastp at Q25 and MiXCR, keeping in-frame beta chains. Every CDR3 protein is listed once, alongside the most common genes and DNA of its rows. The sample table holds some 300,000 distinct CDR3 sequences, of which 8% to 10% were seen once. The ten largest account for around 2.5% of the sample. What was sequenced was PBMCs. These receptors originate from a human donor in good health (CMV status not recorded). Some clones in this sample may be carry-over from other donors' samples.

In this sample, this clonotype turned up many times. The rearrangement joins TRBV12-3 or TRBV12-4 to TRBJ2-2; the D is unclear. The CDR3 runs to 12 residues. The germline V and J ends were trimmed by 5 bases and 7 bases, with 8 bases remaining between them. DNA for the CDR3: TGTGCCAGCAGTCCGATACTCGGGGAGCTGTTTTTT. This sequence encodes CASSPILGELFF.

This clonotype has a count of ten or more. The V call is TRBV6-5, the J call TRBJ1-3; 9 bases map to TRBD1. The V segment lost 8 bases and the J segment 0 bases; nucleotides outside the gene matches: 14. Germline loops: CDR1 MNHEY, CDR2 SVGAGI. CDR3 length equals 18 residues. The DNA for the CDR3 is TGTGCCAGCGGACGTGGACAGGGGCGCCGAAACTCTGGAAACACCATATATTTT. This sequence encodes CASGRGQGRRNSGNTIYF.

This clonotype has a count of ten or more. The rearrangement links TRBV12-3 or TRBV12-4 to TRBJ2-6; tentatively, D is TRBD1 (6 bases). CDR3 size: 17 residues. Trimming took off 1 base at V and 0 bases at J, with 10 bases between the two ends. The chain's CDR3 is CASSLVGGPSGANVLTF. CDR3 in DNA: TGTGCCAGCAGTTTAGTTGGGGGCCCCTCTGGGGCCAACGTCCTGACTTTC.

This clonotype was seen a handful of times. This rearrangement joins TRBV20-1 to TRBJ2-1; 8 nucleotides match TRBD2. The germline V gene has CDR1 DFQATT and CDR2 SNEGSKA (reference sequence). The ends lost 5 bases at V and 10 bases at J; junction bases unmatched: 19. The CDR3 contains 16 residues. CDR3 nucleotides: TGCAGTGCTTCTAAAAGCGGGACTAGACGCTTTAGGGAGCAGTTCTTC. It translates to CSASKSGTRRFREQFF.

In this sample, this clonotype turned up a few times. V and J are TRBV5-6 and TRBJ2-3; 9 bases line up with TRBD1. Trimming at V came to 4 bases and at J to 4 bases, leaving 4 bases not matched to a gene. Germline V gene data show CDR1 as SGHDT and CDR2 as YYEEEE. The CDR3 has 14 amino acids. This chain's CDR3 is CASSRQGGADTQYF. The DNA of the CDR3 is TGTGCCAGCAGCAGACAGGGGGGGGCAGATACGCAGTATTTT.

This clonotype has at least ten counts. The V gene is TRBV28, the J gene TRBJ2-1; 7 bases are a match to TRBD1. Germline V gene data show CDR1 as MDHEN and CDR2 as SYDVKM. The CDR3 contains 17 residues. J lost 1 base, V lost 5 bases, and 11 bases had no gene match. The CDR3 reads CASSPAAGGWSYNEQFF. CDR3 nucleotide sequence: TGTGCCAGCAGTCCGGCGGCAGGGGGATGGTCCTACAATGAGCAGTTCTTC.

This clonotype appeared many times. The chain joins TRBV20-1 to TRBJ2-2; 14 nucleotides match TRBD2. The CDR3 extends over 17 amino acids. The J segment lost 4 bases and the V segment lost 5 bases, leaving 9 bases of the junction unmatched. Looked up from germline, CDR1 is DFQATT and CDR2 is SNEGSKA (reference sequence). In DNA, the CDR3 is TGCAGTGCTCTTAGGACTAGCGGGGGGATTGGCACCGGGGAGCTGTTTTTT. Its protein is CSALRTSGGIGTGELFF.

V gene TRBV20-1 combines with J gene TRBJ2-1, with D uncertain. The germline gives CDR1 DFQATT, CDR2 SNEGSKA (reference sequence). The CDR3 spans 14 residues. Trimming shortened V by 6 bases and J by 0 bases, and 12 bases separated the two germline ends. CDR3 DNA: TGCAGTGCCCCCCCCCCGAGCTCCTACAATGAGCAGTTCTTC. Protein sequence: CSAPPPSSYNEQFF.

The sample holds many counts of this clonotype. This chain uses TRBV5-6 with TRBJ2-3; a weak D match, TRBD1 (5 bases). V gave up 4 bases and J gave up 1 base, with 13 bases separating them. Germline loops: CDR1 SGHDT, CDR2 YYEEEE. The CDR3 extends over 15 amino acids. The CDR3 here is CASSHVQVGTDTQYF. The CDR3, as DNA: TGTGCCAGCAGCCACGTACAGGTGGGCACAGATACGCAGTATTTT. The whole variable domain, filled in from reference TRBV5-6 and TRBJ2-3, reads DAGVTQSPTHLIKTRGQQVTLRCSPKSGHDTVSWYQQALGQGPQFIFQYYEEEERQRGNFPDRFSGHQFPNYSSELNVNALLLGDSALYLCASSHVQVGTDTQYFGPGTRLTVL.

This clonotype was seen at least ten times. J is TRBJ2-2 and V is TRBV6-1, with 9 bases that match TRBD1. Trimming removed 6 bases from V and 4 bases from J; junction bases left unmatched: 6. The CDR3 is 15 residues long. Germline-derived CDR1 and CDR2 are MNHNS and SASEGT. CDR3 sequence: CASRLQGAGTGELFF. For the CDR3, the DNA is TGTGCCAGCAGGTTACAGGGGGCGGGCACCGGGGAGCTGTTTTTT.

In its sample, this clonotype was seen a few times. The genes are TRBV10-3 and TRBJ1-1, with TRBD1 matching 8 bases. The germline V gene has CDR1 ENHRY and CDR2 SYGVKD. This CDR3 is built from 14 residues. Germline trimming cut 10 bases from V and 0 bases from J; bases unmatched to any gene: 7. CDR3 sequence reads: CATSGQALNTEAFF. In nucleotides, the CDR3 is TGTGCCACTTCGGGACAGGCCCTGAACACTGAAGCTTTCTTT.

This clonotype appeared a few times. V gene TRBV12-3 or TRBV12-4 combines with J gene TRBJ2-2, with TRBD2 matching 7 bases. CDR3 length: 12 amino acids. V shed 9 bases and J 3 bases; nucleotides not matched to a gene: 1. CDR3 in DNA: TGTGCCAGAGGACTAGACACCGGGGAGCTGTTTTTT. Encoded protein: CARGLDTGELFF.

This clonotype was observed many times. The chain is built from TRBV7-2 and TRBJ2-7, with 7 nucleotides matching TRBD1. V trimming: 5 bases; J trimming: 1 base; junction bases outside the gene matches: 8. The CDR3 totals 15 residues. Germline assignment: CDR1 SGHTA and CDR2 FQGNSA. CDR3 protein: CASSLSGTASYEQYF. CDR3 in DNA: TGTGCCAGCAGCCTCTCCGGGACAGCATCCTACGAGCAGTACTTC.

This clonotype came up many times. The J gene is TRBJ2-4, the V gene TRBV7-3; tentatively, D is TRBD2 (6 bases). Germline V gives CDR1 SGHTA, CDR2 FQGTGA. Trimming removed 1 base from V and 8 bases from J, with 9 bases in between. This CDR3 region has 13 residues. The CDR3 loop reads CASSLSREDIQYF. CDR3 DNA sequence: TGTGCCAGCAGCTTAAGCAGGGAGGACATTCAGTACTTC.

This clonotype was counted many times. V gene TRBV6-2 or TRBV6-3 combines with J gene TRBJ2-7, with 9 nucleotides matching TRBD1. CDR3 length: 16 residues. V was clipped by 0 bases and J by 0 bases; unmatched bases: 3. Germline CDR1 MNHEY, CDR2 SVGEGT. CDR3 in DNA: TGTGCCAGCAGTTACTCGAACAGGGGGCTCTCCTACGAGCAGTACGTC. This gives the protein CASSYSNRGLSYEQYV.

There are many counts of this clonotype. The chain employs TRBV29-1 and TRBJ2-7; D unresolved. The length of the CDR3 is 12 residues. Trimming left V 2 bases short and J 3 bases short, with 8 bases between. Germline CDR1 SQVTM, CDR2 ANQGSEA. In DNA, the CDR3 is TGCAGCGTTGAATCCGGCGACTACGAGCAGTACTTC. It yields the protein CSVESGDYEQYF.

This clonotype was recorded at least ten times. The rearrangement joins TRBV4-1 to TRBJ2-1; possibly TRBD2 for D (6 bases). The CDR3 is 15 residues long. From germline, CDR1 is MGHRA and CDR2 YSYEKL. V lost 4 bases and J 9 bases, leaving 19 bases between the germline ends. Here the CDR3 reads CASSPPASAMGEQFF. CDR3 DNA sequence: TGCGCCAGCAGCCCTCCGGCTAGCGCGATGGGTGAGCAGTTCTTC.

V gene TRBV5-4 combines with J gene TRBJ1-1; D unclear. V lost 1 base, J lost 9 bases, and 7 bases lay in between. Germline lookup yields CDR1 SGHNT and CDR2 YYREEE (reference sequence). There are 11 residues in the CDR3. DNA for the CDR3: TGTGCCAGCAGCTTGTTCGGGAAAGCTTTCTTT. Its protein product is CASSLFGKAFF. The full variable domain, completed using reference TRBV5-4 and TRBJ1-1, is ETGVTQSPTHLIKTRGQQVTLRCSSQSGHNTVSWYQQALGQGPQFIFQYYREEENGRGNFPPRFSGLQFPNYSSELNVNALELDDSALYLCASSLFGKAFFGQGTRLTVV.

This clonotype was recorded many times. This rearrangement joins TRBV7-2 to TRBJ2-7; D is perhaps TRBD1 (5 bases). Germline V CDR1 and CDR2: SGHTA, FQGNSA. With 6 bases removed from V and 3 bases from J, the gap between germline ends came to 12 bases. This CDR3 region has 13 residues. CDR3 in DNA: TGTGCCAGCAGGTTGACAGTTCGCTACGAGCAGTACTTC. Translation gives CASRLTVRYEQYF.

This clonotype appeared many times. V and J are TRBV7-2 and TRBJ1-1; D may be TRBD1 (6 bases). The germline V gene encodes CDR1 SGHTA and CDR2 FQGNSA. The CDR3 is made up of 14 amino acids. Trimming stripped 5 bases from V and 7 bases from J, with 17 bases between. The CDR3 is CASSIQGLSDEAFF. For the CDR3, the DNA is TGTGCCAGCAGCATACAGGGACTAAGTGATGAAGCTTTCTTT.

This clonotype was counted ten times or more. The DNA of the CDR3 is TGTGCCAGCAGCACCTGGACGGGCAACACTGAAGCTTTCTTT. It specifies CASSTWTGNTEAFF. This chain uses TRBV6-2 or TRBV6-3 with TRBJ1-1; D call uncertain. The CDR3 loop spans 14 amino acids. V was trimmed by 6 bases and J by 2 bases, leaving 13 bases between them. Germline loops: CDR1 MNHEY, CDR2 SVGEGT.

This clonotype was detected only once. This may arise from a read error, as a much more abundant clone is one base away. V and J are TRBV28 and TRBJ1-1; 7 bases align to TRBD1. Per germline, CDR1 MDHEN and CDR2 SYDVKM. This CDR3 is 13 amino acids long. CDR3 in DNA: TGTGCCAGCACCCAGGGGGGTCCCACTGAAGCTTCCTTT. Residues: CASTQGGPTEASF.

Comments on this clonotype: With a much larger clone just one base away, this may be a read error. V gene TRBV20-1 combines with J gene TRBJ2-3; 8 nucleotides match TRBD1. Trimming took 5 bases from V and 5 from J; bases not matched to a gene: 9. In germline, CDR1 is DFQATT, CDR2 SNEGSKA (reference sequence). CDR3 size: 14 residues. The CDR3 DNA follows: TGCAGTGCTGGGGGAGGACAGGGAAAAGATACGCAGTATTTT. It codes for CSAGGGQGKDTQYF.

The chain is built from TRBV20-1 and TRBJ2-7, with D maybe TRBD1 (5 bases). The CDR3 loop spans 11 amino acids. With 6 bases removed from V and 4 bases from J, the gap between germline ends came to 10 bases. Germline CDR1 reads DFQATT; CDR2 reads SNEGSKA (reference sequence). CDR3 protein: CSALGVYEQYF. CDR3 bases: TGCAGTGCCCTAGGGGTTTACGAGCAGTACTTC.

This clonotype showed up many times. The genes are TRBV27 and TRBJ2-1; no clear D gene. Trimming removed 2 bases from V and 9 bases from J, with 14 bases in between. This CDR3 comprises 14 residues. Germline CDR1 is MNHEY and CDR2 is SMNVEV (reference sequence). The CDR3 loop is CASSLALRTPEQFF. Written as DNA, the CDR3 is TGTGCCAGCAGTTTAGCCTTAAGGACCCCTGAGCAGTTCTTC.

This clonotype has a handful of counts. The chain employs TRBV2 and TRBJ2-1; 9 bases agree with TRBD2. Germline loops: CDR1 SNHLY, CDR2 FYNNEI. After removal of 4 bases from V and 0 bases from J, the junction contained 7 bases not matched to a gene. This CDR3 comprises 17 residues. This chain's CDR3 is CASSASGTYSSYNEQFF. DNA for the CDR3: TGTGCCAGCAGTGCTAGCGGGACGTATAGCTCCTACAATGAGCAGTTCTTC.

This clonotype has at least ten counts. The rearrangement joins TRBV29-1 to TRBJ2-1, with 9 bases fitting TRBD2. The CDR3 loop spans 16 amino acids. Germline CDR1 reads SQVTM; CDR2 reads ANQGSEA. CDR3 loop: CGTIGGGASSYNEQFF. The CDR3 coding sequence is TGCGGAACGATAGGCGGGGGGGCCTCCTCCTACAATGAGCAGTTCTTC.